What follows is one T cell receptor (beta chain) and its context. The sample belongs to a study of blood T cell repertoires in COVID-19. The table came from immunoSEQ multiplex PCR; TCRdb's copy has only in-frame clones and leaves some out. The data show about 72,000 clones, roughly 88% seen once. The CDR3 totals 15 residues. Unmatched junction bases numbered 8, after V lost 6 bases and J lost 4 bases. The germline V gene has CDR1 MNHNY and CDR2 SVGAGI (reference sequence). V usage is TRBV6-6 and J usage is TRBJ2-3; TRBD1 aligns across 9 bases. The source is a man aged 50-60 years with acute or convalescent COVID-19. The sample comprised peripheral blood. This chain's CDR3 is CASSPPGQGSDTQYF. In nucleotides, the CDR3 is TGTGCCAGCAGCCCCCCGGGACAGGGCTCAGATACGCAGTATTTT.